Below, 27 T cell receptor beta chains from the same sample are listed, as sequenced in a study of blood T cells in healthy people across ages. PCR was performed a second time for about 7 to 11 cycles using a sample-barcoded 5' primer and a J-beta primer mix. Via MiXCR, TCRdb re-called the 5' RACE reads, giving one row per CDR3 protein. The sample carries about 1.8 million distinct CDR3 sequences, around half recorded once. The sample taken for sequencing was blood. These receptors were taken from a woman between 40 and 50 years old in good health.

The V call is TRBV12-3 or TRBV12-4, the J call TRBJ2-1, with 12 bases that match TRBD2. The DNA end is a closer match to TRBJ2-7, so the J assignment may be wrong. This CDR3 region has 15 residues. The CDR3, as DNA: TGTGCCAGCAGGGCGACTAGCGGGGGATCCAATGAGCAGTACTTC. This gives the protein CASRATSGGSNEQYF.

The gene calls are TRBV5-6 and TRBJ2-4; no reliable D call. V shed 2 bases and J shed 0 bases, with 15 bases lying between them. The germline CDR1 and CDR2 sequences are SGHDT and YYEEEE. This CDR3 spans 17 amino acids. The DNA of the CDR3 is TGTGCCAGCAGCTTTGGCGGAAGTACGGTAGCCAAAAACATTCAGTACTTC. Protein sequence: CASSFGGSTVAKNIQYF.

In its sample, this clonotype was seen a few times. The chain is built from TRBV2 and TRBJ2-1, with TRBD2 identical over 9 bases. From germline, CDR1 is SNHLY and CDR2 FYNNEI. The V segment lost 4 bases and the J segment 1 base; nucleotides outside the gene matches: 5. The CDR3 is 16 residues long. The chain's CDR3 is CASSGAGGASYNEQFF. The CDR3, as DNA: TGTGCCAGCAGTGGGGCGGGGGGGGCATCCTACAATGAGCAGTTCTTC.

This clonotype appeared a few times. The chain has TRBV6-2 or TRBV6-3 and TRBJ2-4; perhaps TRBD2 as D (6 bases). Germline V gene lookup returns CDR1 MNHEY and CDR2 SVGEGT. The CDR3 loop spans 16 amino acids. V lost 2 bases and J 0 bases, leaving 11 bases between the germline ends. CDR3 bases: TGTGCCAGCAGTTACGGGCGGGGAGTAGCCAAAAACATTCAGTACTTC. It translates to CASSYGRGVAKNIQYF.

This clonotype was seen only a few times. V usage is TRBV7-2 and J usage is TRBJ2-7; tentatively, D is TRBD2 (6 bases). CDR1 is SGHTA and CDR2 is FQGNSA in the germline V gene. There are 14 residues in the CDR3. Between the trimmed V and J ends, which lost 6 bases and 1 base, there was a span of 13 bases. The chain's CDR3 is CASRPATRSYEQYF. As DNA, the CDR3 is TGTGCCAGCAGACCTGCGACTAGGTCCTACGAGCAGTACTTC.

V usage is TRBV7-2 and J usage is TRBJ2-1; possible D gene TRBD2, 6 bases. The CDR3 spans 15 residues. Looked up from germline, CDR1 is SGHTA and CDR2 is FQGNSA. Trimming shortened V by 6 bases and J by 5 bases, and 17 bases separated the two germline ends. The CDR3 sequence: CASRSQGLRDNEQFF. The CDR3 DNA sequence: TGTGCCAGCAGGTCGCAGGGACTGAGGGACAATGAGCAGTTCTTC. Filled out from reference TRBV7-2 and TRBJ2-1, the complete variable domain reads GAGVSQSPSNKVTEKGKDVELRCDPISGHTALYWYRQSLGQGLEFLIYFQGNSAPDKSGLPSDRFSAERTGGSVSTLTIQRTQQEDSAVYLCASRSQGLRDNEQFFGPGTRLTVL.

This clonotype was counted a few times. This rearrangement joins TRBV14 to TRBJ2-1, with 7 bases lining up with TRBD2. The germline gives CDR1 SGHDN, CDR2 FVKESK. The V and J ends lost 3 bases and 8 bases, in that order; junction bases with no gene match: 10. The CDR3 is 15 residues long. CDR3 protein: CASSHGRAGFYEQFF. For the CDR3, the DNA is TGTGCCAGCAGCCATGGACGAGCGGGGTTCTATGAGCAGTTCTTC.

Points on this clonotype: The germline gene is not matched at one end of the junction; a read error may be the cause. The chain employs TRBV29-1 and TRBJ2-4; D gene uncertain. Germline V lookup: CDR1 SQVTM, CDR2 ANQGSEA. The CDR3 extends over 12 amino acids. The CDR3 DNA is TGCAGCGTTGGACAAGCCAAAAACATTCGGTACTTC. Its protein is CSVGQAKNIRYF.

The CDR3 sequence: CASSRSTGGSSYNEQFF. The CDR3 nucleotides read TGCGCCAGCAGTAGGTCCACCGGGGGGAGCTCCTACAATGAGCAGTTCTTC. The chain links TRBV10-1 to TRBJ2-1, with TRBD2 matching over 7 bases. The CDR3 runs 17 residues. CDR1 and CDR2 (germline): WNHNN, SYGVQD (reference sequence). Unmatched junction bases numbered 10, after V lost 5 bases and J lost 0 bases.

This chain uses TRBV28 with TRBJ1-2, with 9 bases matching TRBD1. J gave up 7 bases and V 5 bases, and 5 bases lay outside the gene matches. Germline loops: CDR1 MDHEN, CDR2 SYDVKM. CDR3 length: 13 residues. The DNA of the CDR3 is TGTGCCAGCAGTCAACAGGGGGCTTTTGGCTACACCTTC. It specifies CASSQQGAFGYTF.

The chain is built from TRBV5-1 and TRBJ1-6, with D uncertain. V lost 5 bases and J 0 bases, leaving 6 bases between the germline ends. The CDR3 extends over 14 amino acids. Germline V gene sequence: CDR1 SGHRS, CDR2 YFSETQ. CDR3 protein: CASRANSYNSPLHF. The CDR3 DNA reads TGCGCCAGCAGAGCGAACTCCTATAATTCACCCCTCCACTTT.

The chain has TRBV15 and TRBJ2-5; D might be TRBD2 (6 bases). CDR3 length: 15 residues. Germline lookup yields CDR1 LNHNV and CDR2 YYDKDF (reference sequence). The germline V and J ends were trimmed by 4 bases and 1 base, with 13 bases remaining between them. The DNA of the CDR3 is TGTGCCACCAGCACGGAGGGACTGCTCCAAGAGACCCAGTACTTC. Amino acid sequence: CATSTEGLLQETQYF.

This clonotype turned up a few times. The CDR3 coding sequence is TGTGCCAGCAGCCAAGGGATGACCTACGAGCAGTACTTC. Amino acid sequence: CASSQGMTYEQYF. The chain links TRBV3-1 to TRBJ2-7; D gene ambiguous. The CDR3 spans 13 residues. The germline V gene encodes CDR1 LGHDT and CDR2 YNNKEL (reference sequence). V gave up 1 base and J gave up 2 bases, with 6 bases separating them.

CDR3 nucleotides: TGTGCCAGCAGGCCCGACAGGGATGAGCAGTTCTTC. Encoded protein: CASRPDRDEQFF. The J gene is TRBJ2-1, the V gene TRBV6-2 or TRBV6-3; TRBD1 matches at 7 bases. Germline CDR1 is MNHEY and CDR2 is SVGEGT. After removal of 6 bases from V and 8 bases from J, the junction contained 4 bases not matched to a gene. This CDR3 is 12 amino acids long.

This clonotype was recorded a few times. The J gene is TRBJ2-1, the V gene TRBV7-9; 11 bases are a match to TRBD1. The junction had 6 bases not matched to a gene; V was cut back by 4 bases and J by 4 bases. Per germline, CDR1 SEHNR and CDR2 FQNEAQ (reference sequence). CDR3 length: 16 residues. The CDR3 protein is CASSSFGTGGYNEQFF. Written as DNA, the CDR3 is TGTGCCAGCAGCTCGTTCGGGACAGGGGGGTACAATGAGCAGTTCTTC.

This clonotype showed up just a few times. This chain's CDR3 is CATSEGKQGENGYTF. The CDR3 coding sequence is TGTGCCACCAGTGAAGGGAAACAGGGGGAGAATGGCTACACCTTC. J is TRBJ1-2 and V is TRBV24-1; 8 positions agree with TRBD1. The V gene end was trimmed by 4 bases and the J gene end by 6 bases; junction bases not matched to a gene: 9. The CDR3 runs to 15 residues. The germline V gene encodes CDR1 KGHDR and CDR2 SFDVKD.

The chain combines TRBV18 with TRBJ1-2; D uncertain. The germline CDR1 and CDR2 sequences are KGHSH and LQKENI. Trimming cost V 6 bases and J 2 bases, with 16 bases left between them. CDR3 size: 15 residues. The CDR3 is CASSSVNRPNYGYTF. The CDR3 bases are TGTGCCAGCTCCAGCGTAAACCGGCCCAACTATGGCTACACCTTC. Combining the CDR3 with reference TRBV18 and TRBJ1-2 gives the whole variable domain NAGVMQNPRHLVRRRGQEARLRCSPMKGHSHVYWYRQLPEEGLKFMVYLQKENIIDESGMPKERFSAEFPKEGPSILRIQQVVRGDSAAYFCASSSVNRPNYGYTFGSGTRLTVV.

V and J are TRBV27 and TRBJ2-3; D is perhaps TRBD1 (6 bases). V was shortened by 5 bases and J by 2 bases, with 17 bases between the two germline ends. This CDR3 is 16 amino acids long. CDR1 is MNHEY and CDR2 is SMNVEV in the germline V gene (reference sequence). CDR3 coding DNA: TGTGCCAGCAGTCTACAGGTGGGGGCTGTCACAGATACGCAGTATTTT. Encoded protein: CASSLQVGAVTDTQYF.

V usage is TRBV4-1 and J usage is TRBJ2-5; perhaps TRBD1 as D (6 bases). The end of the DNA aligns better with TRBJ2-7, so the J call may be wrong. CDR3 length: 17 amino acids. Germline V CDR1 and CDR2: MGHRA, YSYEKL. The DNA for the CDR3 is TGCGCCAGCAGCCAAGTAGCAACCCCCGGGACACCCAACGAGCAGTACTTC. Encoded protein: CASSQVATPGTPNEQYF.

This clonotype has a handful of counts. The rearrangement joins TRBV12-3 or TRBV12-4 to TRBJ1-6; 7 bases align to TRBD1. The CDR3 is made up of 14 amino acids. V was pared by 5 bases and J by 7 bases, with 5 bases of the junction left unmatched. CDR3 sequence: CASSRQGSNSPLHF. The CDR3 coding sequence is TGTGCCAGCAGTCGACAGGGCTCGAATTCACCCCTCCACTTT.

This clonotype came up a few times. The CDR3 protein is CAISELTYGYTF. The CDR3 DNA is TGTGCCATCAGTGAGTTGACCTATGGCTACACCTTC. The chain recombines TRBV10-3 with TRBJ1-2; no reliable D call. Trimming took 1 base from V and 4 from J, leaving 4 bases between them. The CDR3 totals 12 residues. Germline values: CDR1 ENHRY, CDR2 SYGVKD.

This clonotype was seen ten or more times. One base away lies a much larger clone, so this may be a sequencing read error. The V gene is TRBV27, the J gene TRBJ1-2; D is perhaps TRBD1 (5 bases). The ends were cut back, 1 base at V and 2 bases at J, with 5 bases in the middle. The CDR3 has 13 amino acids. Germline lookup yields CDR1 MNHEY and CDR2 SMNVEV (reference sequence). CDR3 protein: CASSLWGNYGYTF. In DNA form, the CDR3 reads TGTGCCAGCAGTTTATGGGGGAACTATGGCTACACCTTC.

This clonotype was seen only once. The chain carries TRBV7-2 and TRBJ2-3; D not resolved. CDR1 is SGHTA and CDR2 is FQGNSA in the germline V gene. CDR3 length equals 15 residues. V was shortened by 5 bases and J by 6 bases, with 18 bases between the two germline ends. The CDR3 DNA reads TGTGCCAGCAGCCCCGCCCAGGCCCTCGTGGATACGCAGTATTTT. This codes for CASSPAQALVDTQYF.

V is TRBV7-2 and J is TRBJ2-3; 8 bases agree with TRBD2. The V gene's germline CDR1 is SGHTA and CDR2 FQGNSA. The CDR3 is 16 residues long. V gave up 1 base and J gave up 4 bases; unmatched junction bases: 7. CDR3 sequence (DNA): TGTGCCAGCAGCTTAGGGGGACTAGGGGGGGCAGATACGCAGTATTTT. This sequence encodes CASSLGGLGGADTQYF.

This sequence joins TRBV20-1 and TRBJ2-1; D may correspond to TRBD1 or TRBD2 (6 bases each). V was shortened by 2 bases and J by 8 bases, with 13 bases between the two germline ends. Germline CDR1 DFQATT, CDR2 SNEGSKA (reference sequence). This CDR3 has 13 residues. CDR3 nucleotides: TGCAGTGCTAGAAAGGGGGGCGTTGATGAGCAGTTCTTC. Translated: CSARKGGVDEQFF.

This clonotype has more than one count but fewer than ten. This chain uses TRBV20-1 with TRBJ2-7; TRBD2 matches at 9 bases. Trimming removed 0 bases from V and 7 bases from J; junction bases left unmatched: 10. Germline assignment: CDR1 DFQATT and CDR2 SNEGSKA (reference sequence). CDR3 length: 15 residues. The CDR3 coding sequence is TGCAGTGCTAGAGATCGGACTAGCGTGAACAATGAGCAGTACTTC. It specifies CSARDRTSVNNEQYF.

The sample holds one count of this clonotype. The chain joins TRBV4-3 to TRBJ1-1; D may be TRBD1 (5 bases). The length of the CDR3 is 13 residues. Trimming removed 1 base from V and 10 bases from J, with 13 bases in between. Germline assignment: CDR1 LGHNA and CDR2 YSLEER. CDR3 in amino acids: CASSQGPGVGAFF. CDR3 DNA sequence: TGCGCCAGCAGCCAAGGTCCGGGGGTAGGAGCTTTCTTT.